These 10 T cell receptor beta chains originate from one sample sequenced in a study of T-cell reconstitution after alpha-beta-depleted transplantation in children. Using unique molecular identifiers, the investigators prepared the TCRbeta library. A single record per CDR3 protein comes from TCRdb applying MiXCR to the PCR reads. The sample lists 670,000 or so distinct CDR3 sequences; around 12% were seen once. Here the sequenced sample was PBMCs, taken before TCRalphabeta/CD19-depleted stem cell transplant. These receptors were taken from a girl aged 2 to 9 with congenital amegakaryocytic thrombocytopenia, due to receive a stem cell transplant.

The genes are TRBV2 and TRBJ2-3; TRBD2 is a possible D gene (5 bases). From germline, CDR1 is SNHLY and CDR2 FYNNEI. This CDR3 region has 16 residues. Trimming removed 7 bases from V and 0 bases from J, with 17 bases in between. The CDR3 bases are TGTGCCAGCAAGCGTAAGAGCGGAGGAAGCACAGATACGCAGTATTTT. Amino acids: CASKRKSGGSTDTQYF.

This clonotype was picked up a small number of times. The V gene is TRBV7-2, the J gene TRBJ2-5, with a weak D call TRBD2 (7 bases). CDR3 length: 17 amino acids. The V gene's germline CDR1 is SGHTA and CDR2 FQGNSA. The germline V and J ends were trimmed by 3 bases and 10 bases, with 27 bases remaining between them. The CDR3 is CASSFRGGASAWRFQYF. For the CDR3, the DNA is TGTGCCAGCAGCTTTAGGGGGGGTGCTAGCGCCTGGCGGTTCCAGTACTTC.

The gene calls are TRBV11-2 and TRBJ2-5; 12 nucleotides line up with TRBD2. The CDR3 runs to 18 residues. Germline V gene data show CDR1 as SGHAT and CDR2 as FQNNGV. V lost 5 bases, J lost 5 bases, and 15 bases stayed unmatched. Here the CDR3 DNA reads TGTGCCAGCAGCCAGACTAGCGGGAGACCGTTATCGTGGGAGACCCAGTACTTC. Its protein product is CASSQTSGRPLSWETQYF.

This chain connects TRBV12-3 or TRBV12-4 to TRBJ2-2, with 9 bases that match TRBD2. The CDR3 length is 16 residues. The V gene end was trimmed by 1 base and the J gene end by 6 bases; junction bases not matched to a gene: 6. The CDR3 DNA reads as TGTGCCAGCAGTTTAGTGCTAGCGGGACTTGCCGGGGAGCTGTTTTTT. Translating it yields CASSLVLAGLAGELFF.

CDR3 DNA sequence: TGCAGTGCTAGAGATTATATGTTGGGGCTTTCTGGAAACACCATATATTTT. This sequence encodes CSARDYMLGLSGNTIYF. The rearrangement uses TRBV20-1 and TRBJ1-3; D possibly corresponds to TRBD1 (5 bases). This CDR3 is 17 amino acids long. V lost 0 bases and J lost 1, with 16 bases in between. The germline gives CDR1 DFQATT, CDR2 SNEGSKA (reference sequence).

This clonotype was observed many times. The chain uses TRBV20-1 and TRBJ1-1; D possibly corresponds to TRBD1 (5 bases). This CDR3 has 15 residues. Trimming pared 5 bases from V and 1 base from J, leaving 17 bases between. CDR1 DFQATT and CDR2 SNEGSKA come from the germline V gene (reference sequence). The CDR3 here is CSAPDFRGGNTEAFF. CDR3 DNA: TGCAGTGCTCCCGATTTTCGGGGGGGGAACACTGAAGCTTTCTTT.

The chain has TRBV29-1 and TRBJ2-7, with 7 nucleotides matching TRBD1. Germline V gives CDR1 SQVTM, CDR2 ANQGSEA. The CDR3 covers 12 residues. V lost 1 base and J lost 6; bases outside the gene matches: 3. The CDR3 region is CSVEAGGSEQYF. For the CDR3, the DNA is TGCAGCGTTGAAGCAGGGGGTAGCGAGCAGTACTTC.

V usage is TRBV6-5 and J usage is TRBJ1-4; a weak D match, TRBD1 (6 bases). V shed 4 bases and J shed 7 bases, with 28 bases lying between them. CDR3 length: 19 residues. Germline loops: CDR1 MNHEY, CDR2 SVGAGI. CDR3 nucleotide sequence: TGTGCCAGCAGTTTGCACGGTGCAGGGGTCTATAAGATTAGTGAAAAACTGTTTTTT. The encoded protein is CASSLHGAGVYKISEKLFF.

The V call is TRBV3-1, the J call TRBJ2-7, with 13 bases fitting TRBD2. Germline trimming cut 5 bases from V and 6 bases from J; bases unmatched to any gene: 7. Germline V gene lookup returns CDR1 LGHDT and CDR2 YNNKEL (reference sequence). The CDR3 covers 15 residues. The CDR3 protein is CASSSGLAGVSEQYF. For the CDR3, the DNA is TGTGCCAGCAGCTCCGGACTAGCGGGAGTCAGCGAGCAGTACTTC.

Comments on this clonotype: A much bigger clone sits one base away, suggesting this may be a read error. V gene TRBV29-1 combines with J gene TRBJ2-7, with D perhaps being TRBD1 or TRBD2 (5 bases each). Germline values: CDR1 SQVTM, CDR2 ANQGSEA. This CDR3 is 12 amino acids long. With 5 bases removed from V and 5 bases from J, the gap between germline ends came to 13 bases. The CDR3 region has the DNA TGCAGCGTTCAGAGGGACCCCGACGAGCAGTACTTC. Its protein product is CSVQRDPDEQYF.